This T cell receptor beta chain came from a study of blood T cell repertoires in COVID-19. For the study at large: Samples came from the United States, Italy and Spain, spanning acute and convalescent COVID-19. T cells, B-cell-depleted T cells, or PBMCs provided the cDNA or gDNA that served as material.

This clone was recorded many times. Per the original methods: Amplification of reference gene primers provided the estimated nucleated cell counts. TCRdb keeps only in-frame clones here, not all; method: immunoSEQ multiplex PCR. Clone size and the V and J calls come from that table; the DNA yielded D and trimming. Here the sample spans roughly 180,000 clones, approximately 80% being singletons. Germline values: CDR1 SGHKS, CDR2 YYEKEE (reference sequence). The CDR3 extends over 11 amino acids. Trimming at V came to 4 bases and at J to 8 bases, leaving 2 bases not matched to a gene. The origin of this receptor is a woman aged 45 to 65 with active or convalescent COVID-19. Sequenced input: peripheral blood. V and J are TRBV5-5 and TRBJ1-1, with 7 positions matching TRBD1. CDR3 DNA: TGTGCCAGCAGCACGGACAGGGAAGCTTTCTTT. Its protein product is CASSTDREAFF. Combining the CDR3 with reference TRBV5-5 and TRBJ1-1 gives the whole variable domain DAGVTQSPTHLIKTRGQQVTLRCSPISGHKSVSWYQQVLGQGPQFIFQYYEKEERGRGNFPDRFSARQFPNYSSELNVNALLLGDSALYLCASSTDREAFFGQGTRLTVV.